Listed here are 24 T cell receptor beta chains from one sample, sequenced in a study of blood T cell repertoires in COVID-19. The method was immunoSEQ multiplex PCR; TCRdb's version includes in-frame clones alone and lacks a portion of them. The sample contains roughly 360,000 clones, 85% to 90% of which appear only once. The specimen sequenced was PBMCs or T cells enriched from blood (not recorded which). Every receptor here comes from a woman in her thirties with acute COVID-19.

The chain combines TRBV15 with TRBJ1-4, with D possibly matching TRBD1 (5 bases). This CDR3 contains 15 residues. V lost 1 base to trimming and J lost 7 bases, with 13 bases between them. CDR1 LNHNV and CDR2 YYDKDF come from the germline V gene (reference sequence). CDR3: CATSRVTGGVEKLFF. For the CDR3, the DNA is TGTGCCACCAGCAGAGTCACGGGGGGGGTTGAAAAACTGTTTTTT.

The chain links TRBV7-9 to TRBJ2-1, with 10 nucleotides matching TRBD1. This CDR3 comprises 17 residues. Germline-derived CDR1 and CDR2 are SEHNR and FQNEAQ (reference sequence). V lost 5 bases to trimming and J lost 3 bases; unmatched junction nucleotides: 10. Written as DNA, the CDR3 is TGTGCCAGCAGCCCCACGCAGACAGGGGGCCTCTACAATGAGCAGTTCTTC. Protein product: CASSPTQTGGLYNEQFF.

The chain recombines TRBV12-5 with TRBJ1-2; no firm D call. This CDR3 has 12 amino acids. Trimming stripped 6 bases from V and 3 bases from J, with 8 bases between. Looked up from germline, CDR1 is LGHNT and CDR2 is FRNRAP. The CDR3 DNA reads TGTGCTAGTGGGCTGGCCGACTATGGCTACACCTTC. This encodes CASGLADYGYTF. The full variable domain, its missing parts supplied by reference TRBV12-5 and TRBJ1-2, is DARVTQTPRHKVTEMGQEVTMRCQPILGHNTVFWYRQTMMQGLELLAYFRNRAPLDDSGMPKDRFSAEMPDATLATLKIQPSEPRDSAVYFCASGLADYGYTFGSGTRLTVV.

This clone was recorded once. The rearrangement links TRBV7-2 to TRBJ2-1, with TRBD2 matching over 13 bases. Looked up from germline, CDR1 is SGHTA and CDR2 is FQGNSA. The CDR3 is 19 amino acids. V was pared by 5 bases and J by 0 bases, with 10 bases of the junction left unmatched. The CDR3 is CASSPQTSGGLRSYNEQFF. CDR3 in DNA: TGTGCCAGCAGCCCCCAGACTAGCGGGGGGCTTCGCTCCTACAATGAGCAGTTCTTC.

V and J are TRBV5-1 and TRBJ1-2; possible D gene TRBD1, 6 bases. Germline-derived CDR1 and CDR2 are SGHRS and YFSETQ. Trimming took 0 bases from V and 3 from J, leaving 18 bases between them. The CDR3 is made up of 17 amino acids. The CDR3 region has the DNA TGCGCCAGCAGCTTGGACGGGTACGGACAGTTTGACTATGGCTACACCTTC. Its translation: CASSLDGYGQFDYGYTF.

The chain joins TRBV10-3 to TRBJ1-5; D perhaps matches TRBD1 (5 bases). Germline values: CDR1 ENHRY, CDR2 SYGVKD. The length of the CDR3 is 16 residues. The V gene lost 11 bases and the J gene lost 0 bases, with 20 bases spanning the gap. CDR3 coding DNA: TGTGCCGCTTCCGGGACCGGGAGTAATAGCAATCAGCCCCAGCATTTT. The encoded protein is CAASGTGSNSNQPQHF.

The chain joins TRBV5-1 to TRBJ1-4, with TRBD1 as a possible D gene (5 bases). Looked up from germline, CDR1 is SGHRS and CDR2 is YFSETQ. V dropped 4 bases and J dropped 4 bases, with 11 bases sitting between them. CDR3 size: 14 residues. The CDR3 sequence is CASSQRGVNEKLFF. CDR3 coding DNA: TGCGCCAGCAGCCAGCGGGGGGTTAATGAAAAACTGTTTTTT.

The chain joins TRBV11-2 to TRBJ2-7, with TRBD1 matching 10 bases. From germline, CDR1 is SGHAT and CDR2 FQNNGV. J lost 0 bases, V lost 6 bases, and 8 bases had no gene match. The CDR3 runs 16 residues. The CDR3 nucleotides read TGTGCCAGCAGTTTGCTGACAGGGGGCATCTCCTACGAGCAGTACTTC. Residues: CASSLLTGGISYEQYF. Combining the CDR3 with reference TRBV11-2 and TRBJ2-7 gives the whole variable domain EAGVAQSPRYKIIEKRQSVAFWCNPISGHATLYWYQQILGQGPKLLIQFQNNGVVDDSQLPKDRFSAERLKGVDSTLKIQPAKLEDSAVYLCASSLLTGGISYEQYFGPGTRLTVT.

The V gene is TRBV3-1 (or the pseudogene TRBV3-2), the J gene TRBJ1-2; weak D call: TRBD1 (5 bases). There are 16 residues in the CDR3. Trimming pared 1 base from V and 6 bases from J, leaving 18 bases between. Germline V gives CDR1 LGHDT, CDR2 YNNKEL (reference sequence). CDR3 loop: CASSQGSLGDIDGYTF. The CDR3 nucleotides read TGTGCCAGCAGCCAAGGAAGTTTAGGGGATATAGATGGCTACACCTTC.

The chain has TRBV7-6 and TRBJ1-1, with 8 bases lining up with TRBD1. The CDR3 has 15 residues. After removal of 4 bases from V and 5 bases from J, the junction contained 9 bases not matched to a gene. Germline V gene sequence: CDR1 SGHVS, CDR2 FNYEAQ. The CDR3 sequence: CASSSRQGIRTEAFF. Written as DNA, the CDR3 is TGTGCCAGCAGCTCCAGACAGGGGATAAGGACTGAAGCTTTCTTT.

V is TRBV7-2 and J is TRBJ2-2, with 14 positions matching TRBD2. Germline CDR1 and CDR2: SGHTA and FQGNSA. J gave up 5 bases and V 3 bases, and 5 bases lay outside the gene matches. The CDR3 has 17 residues. The CDR3 region is CASSLTRTSGGTGELFF. As DNA, the CDR3 is TGTGCCAGCAGCTTGACAAGGACTAGCGGGGGGACCGGGGAGCTGTTTTTT. The full variable domain, in which reference TRBV7-2 and TRBJ2-2 provide the parts outside the CDR3, is GAGVSQSPSNKVTEKGKDVELRCDPISGHTALYWYRQSLGQGLEFLIYFQGNSAPDKSGLPSDRFSAERTGGSVSTLTIQRTQQEDSAVYLCASSLTRTSGGTGELFFGEGSRLTVL.

This clone showed up just a few times. The chain links TRBV2 to TRBJ1-3; D not resolved. The CDR3 is 14 residues long. Germline CDR1 SNHLY, CDR2 FYNNEI. V lost 3 bases to trimming and J lost 4 bases, with 10 bases between them. The DNA of the CDR3 is TGTGCCAGCAGTGAGGACGGCGGGGGAAACACCATATATTTT. This sequence encodes CASSEDGGGNTIYF.

The rearrangement links TRBV20-1 to TRBJ1-2; TRBD1 matches at 7 bases. This CDR3 comprises 11 residues. Germline V gene lookup returns CDR1 DFQATT and CDR2 SNEGSKA (reference sequence). CDR3 protein: CRTGRGGGYTF. The DNA for the CDR3 is TGCAGGACAGGGCGGGGAGGTGGCTACACCTTC.

This clone came up once. This sequence joins TRBV12-5 and TRBJ2-3; maybe TRBD1 (6 bases). V lost 5 bases to trimming and J lost 0 bases, with 15 bases between them. Germline values: CDR1 LGHNT, CDR2 FRNRAP. CDR3 length: 16 amino acids. DNA of the CDR3: TGTGCTAGTGGTCCAGGACAGTCCATGAGCACAGATACGCAGTATTTT. Amino acid sequence: CASGPGQSMSTDTQYF.

The chain combines TRBV5-1 with TRBJ1-1; TRBD1 aligns across 10 bases. The CDR3 is 17 residues long. Germline V gives CDR1 SGHRS, CDR2 YFSETQ. The trim removed 4 bases at V and 5 bases at J, leaving 14 bases unmatched. The CDR3: CASSKIPTGGGGTEAFF. The CDR3, as DNA: TGCGCCAGCAGCAAGATCCCGACAGGGGGCGGCGGGACTGAAGCTTTCTTT. The variable domain in full, with the rest retrieved from reference TRBV5-1 and TRBJ1-1, is KAGVTQTPRYLIKTRGQQVTLSCSPISGHRSVSWYQQTPGQGLQFLFEYFSETQRNKGNFPGRFSGRQFSNSRSEMNVSTLELGDSALYLCASSKIPTGGGGTEAFFGQGTRLTVV.

The rearrangement links TRBV20-1 to TRBJ2-3, with D unresolved. Trimming removed 7 bases from V and 7 bases from J, with 6 bases in between. The CDR3 runs to 9 residues. Germline CDR1 reads DFQATT; CDR2 reads SNEGSKA (reference sequence). DNA for the CDR3: TGCAGTGTTTCAAATACGCAGTATTTT. Protein: CSVSNTQYF.

The gene calls are TRBV11-2 and TRBJ1-1; 10 bases map to TRBD1. This CDR3 contains 15 residues. J gave up 2 bases and V 1 base, and 1 base lay outside the gene matches. Looked up from germline, CDR1 is SGHAT and CDR2 is FQNNGV. DNA of the CDR3: TGTGCCAGCAGCTTAGGGGACAGGGGCAACACTGAAGCTTTCTTT. Its translation: CASSLGDRGNTEAFF.

The chain combines TRBV24-1 with TRBJ1-2; TRBD1 matches at 8 bases. The V segment lost 3 bases and the J segment 5 bases; nucleotides outside the gene matches: 7. The CDR3 spans 15 residues. In germline, CDR1 is KGHDR, CDR2 SFDVKD. For the CDR3, the DNA is TGTGCCACCAGTGATGAGACAGGGGCCTTATATGGCTACACCTTC. This codes for CATSDETGALYGYTF.

CDR3 protein: CASSQEPDGRNEKLFF. The DNA of the CDR3 is TGCGCCAGCAGCCAGGAACCCGACGGGAGGAATGAAAAACTGTTTTTT. The rearrangement links TRBV4-1 to TRBJ1-4; D gene unclear. Germline V gene data show CDR1 as MGHRA and CDR2 as YSYEKL. The CDR3 contains 16 residues. V was clipped by 3 bases and J by 5 bases, with 16 bases between them.

The chain couples TRBV25-1 to TRBJ2-6; D might be TRBD1 (6 bases). Germline V gene sequence: CDR1 MGHDK, CDR2 SYGVNS. CDR3 size: 17 residues. Trimming stripped 6 bases from V and 4 bases from J, with 19 bases between. Here the CDR3 reads CASRGRGSLWGANVLTF. CDR3 DNA sequence: TGTGCCAGCAGGGGCAGGGGTTCCCTCTGGGGGGCCAACGTCCTGACTTTC.

The chain recombines TRBV6-5 with TRBJ2-1; no definite D call. The ends were cut back, 6 bases at V and 5 bases at J, with 14 bases in the middle. The CDR3 is 14 residues long. Germline loops: CDR1 MNHEY, CDR2 SVGAGI. The CDR3 reads CASRSAATDNEQFF. For the CDR3, the DNA is TGTGCCAGCAGGAGTGCTGCTACCGACAATGAGCAGTTCTTC.

The J gene is TRBJ2-7, the V gene TRBV6-5; D not certain. CDR1 and CDR2 from the germline V gene are MNHEY and SVGAGI. The V gene lost 6 bases and the J gene lost 1 base, with 16 bases spanning the gap. The CDR3 sequence is 15 residues long. The CDR3 region has the DNA TGTGCCAGCAGGCCGCTGGCAGGCAAATCCTACGAGCAGTACTTC. Translated: CASRPLAGKSYEQYF.

This clone was observed a single time. V usage is TRBV29-1 and J usage is TRBJ1-2; maybe TRBD1 (5 bases). In germline, CDR1 is SQVTM, CDR2 ANQGSEA. V was cut by 7 bases and J by 1 base, with 16 bases left in between. The length of the CDR3 is 14 residues. The CDR3 DNA sequence: TGCAGCGCCTGGGGGGACGGTGATAACTATGGCTACACCTTC. It codes for CSAWGDGDNYGYTF.

This clone has more than one count but fewer than ten. The V gene is TRBV4-1, the J gene TRBJ1-5; 8 positions agree with TRBD1. The CDR3 covers 15 residues. Germline loops: CDR1 MGHRA, CDR2 YSYEKL. After removal of 0 bases from V and 7 bases from J, the junction contained 5 bases not matched to a gene. CDR3 protein: CASSQEFAGGQPQHF. CDR3 bases: TGCGCCAGCAGCCAAGAGTTCGCAGGGGGCCAGCCCCAGCATTTT.